The sequence of this TCR beta chain was determined in a study of CD8 T cells in Susac syndrome. About the study: When their blood was taken, patients with Susac syndrome were therapy-naive, taking corticosteroids, or taking intravenous immunoglobulin alone.

Study-wide points: Repertoires of Susac syndrome CD4+ T cells lacked clonal expansion.

CDR3 size: 16 residues. With 0 bases removed from V and 2 bases from J, the gap between germline ends came to 12 bases. The V gene's germline CDR1 is SEHNR and CDR2 FQNEAQ (reference sequence). This clonotype was observed a handful of times. Its antigen is not known. cDNA came from about 0.5 to 1 ug RNA primed by random hexamers. From the immunoSEQ multiplex PCR reads, TCRdb called clonotypes with MiXCR, one entry per CDR3 protein. The profile shows over 150,000 distinct CDR3 sequences, around 94% of them singletons. The receptor's source is a human donor with Susac syndrome. This chain uses TRBV7-9 with TRBJ2-3; D unresolved. Sequenced input: CD4+ T cells from PBMCs. CDR3 DNA sequence: TGTGCCAGCAGCTTAGCCATAATAGGCGCCACAGATACGCAGTATTTT. Amino acid sequence: CASSLAIIGATDTQYF.